The T cell receptor beta chain described here comes from a study of cytomegalovirus exposure and HLA in healthy donors. Unmatched junction bases numbered 16, after V lost 2 bases and J lost 3 bases. CDR1 SGHAT and CDR2 FQNNGV come from the germline V gene. This CDR3 comprises 18 residues. Use of 60 Vbeta and 13 Jbeta primers characterized the PCR. Original processing methods: A later analysis counted 80 million or so unique TCR beta chains, about 10 million shared. TCRdb keeps only in-frame clones here, not all; method: immunoSEQ multiplex PCR. D and trimming were read from the DNA, whereas the V and J calls and clone size are those reported in that table. The sample lists about 200,000 clones, 65% to 85% occurring once. This clone was found a few times. Its specificity is not known. Study conclusions and caveats: Cytomegalovirus-associated status was assigned to 150 to 200 TCR beta chains. Later work found most CMV-associated TCR beta chains apparently HLA-restricted. When analyzed later, a missense DCLRE1C variant was found to be linked to TCR beta V- and J-gene trimming.

Input material: PBMCs. This chain uses TRBV11-2 with TRBJ2-7, with TRBD1 identical over 7 bases. The origin of this receptor is a man aged 25-40 years in good health and CMV-seronegative. CDR3 bases: TGTGCCAGCAGCTTAAAAGGATTTGGACAGGCGGATCACTACGAGCAGTACTTC. The encoded protein is CASSLKGFGQADHYEQYF. Looking up the rest from reference TRBV11-2 and TRBJ2-7 gives the full variable domain: EAGVAQSPRYKIIEKRQSVAFWCNPISGHATLYWYQQILGQGPKLLIQFQNNGVVDDSQLPKDRFSAERLKGVDSTLKIQPAKLEDSAVYLCASSLKGFGQADHYEQYFGPGTRLTVT.